This T cell receptor (beta chain) is from a study of cytomegalovirus exposure and HLA in healthy donors. PCR amplification relied on 60 Vbeta primers (plus 13 Jbeta primers). Generated by immunoSEQ multiplex PCR, the TCRdb table keeps only in-frame clones and is missing some. Among about 100,000 clones listed, approximately 76% were seen once. Losses at the gene ends were 2 bases for V and 6 bases for J; bases not matched to a gene: 10. CDR3 length: 15 amino acids. Germline CDR1 and CDR2: MGHRA and YSYEKL. The chain carries TRBV4-1 and TRBJ2-7, with 7 positions matching TRBD2. The sample taken for sequencing was PBMCs. The sequence came from a man between 40 and 49 years old in good health and CMV-seropositive. CDR3 nucleotides: TGCGCCAGCAGCCAAAGCTCCAAGTCGGGGGGCGAGCAGTACTTC. This encodes CASSQSSKSGGEQYF.